The present T cell receptor beta chain was sequenced within a study of cytomegalovirus exposure and HLA in healthy donors. Study-wide points: Most TCR sequences proved rare, with some public TCRs found in many donors. Cytomegalovirus-associated TCR beta chains were listed, numbering roughly 150. A later analysis found that most CMV-associated TCR beta chains appeared HLA-restricted.

Germline CDR1 is ENHRY and CDR2 is SYGVKD. V shed 5 bases and J shed 1 base, with 9 bases lying between them. The CDR3 runs 15 residues. With regard to this clone: Antigen specificity is unknown.

With 60 Vbeta and 13 Jbeta primers, the PCR was carried out. Profiled with immunoSEQ multiplex PCR; TCRdb holds only in-frame clones, not every one. The sample consists of 150,000 to 200,000 clones, roughly 82% of them appearing once. The TCR originated in a middle-aged man in good health and CMV-seropositive. Sequenced: PBMCs. The rearrangement links TRBV10-3 to TRBJ1-6, with D possibly being TRBD1 (6 bases). CDR3 sequence (DNA): TGTGCCATCAGTCCGGACAGATCCTATAATTCACCCCTCCACTTT. It translates to CAISPDRSYNSPLHF.